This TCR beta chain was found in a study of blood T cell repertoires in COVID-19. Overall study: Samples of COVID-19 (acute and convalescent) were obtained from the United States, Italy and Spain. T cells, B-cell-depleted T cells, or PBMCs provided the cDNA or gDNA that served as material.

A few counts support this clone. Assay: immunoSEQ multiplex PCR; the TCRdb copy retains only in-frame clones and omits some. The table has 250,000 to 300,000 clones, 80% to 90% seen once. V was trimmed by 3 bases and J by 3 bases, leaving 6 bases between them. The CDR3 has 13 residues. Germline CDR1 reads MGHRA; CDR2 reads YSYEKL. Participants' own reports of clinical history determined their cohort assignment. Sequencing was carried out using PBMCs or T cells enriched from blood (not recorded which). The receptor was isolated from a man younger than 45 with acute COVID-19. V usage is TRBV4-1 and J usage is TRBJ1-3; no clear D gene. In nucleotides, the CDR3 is TGCGCCAGCAGCCATTCCAATGGAAACACCATATATTTT. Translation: CASSHSNGNTIYF.